This T cell receptor (beta chain) was captured in a study of identical twins. General observations from the study: The abundant beta clonotypes from cord blood had fewer insertions, and memory repertoires had none of this. The study found excess low generation probability among twin-shared out-of-frame alpha sequences.

CDR1 is SQVTM and CDR2 is ANQGSEA in the germline V gene. The CDR3 totals 15 residues. V dropped 4 bases and J dropped 0 bases, with 14 bases sitting between them. TCRdb re-called the 5' RACE reads with MiXCR, one entry per CDR3 protein. Here the sample spans some 500,000 distinct CDR3 sequences, 14% being singletons. This clonotype was seen only a few times. Its antigen is still unknown. The same sample was also used in a study of yellow fever vaccine responses in identical twins. According to that study: Twins reportedly mounted vaccine T cell responses that seemed partly convergent, partly personalized.

Input material: CD4+ T cells sorted from blood. The chain joins TRBV29-1 to TRBJ2-3; perhaps D is TRBD1 or TRBD2 (5 bases each). The TCR originated in a woman under 30 in good health. CDR3 region: CSVVWGSTSTDTQYF. The CDR3 coding sequence is TGCAGCGTTGTTTGGGGGTCTACTAGCACAGATACGCAGTATTTT.